These 22 T cell receptor beta chains were all obtained from the same sample, sequenced in a study of technical replicates of blood from several donors. TCRdb's copy holds only in-frame clones and misses some; the assay was immunoSEQ multiplex PCR. The data show tens of thousands of clones, about nine tenths seen once. Sequences were obtained from T cells isolated from PBMCs. These receptors originate from a human donor in good health.

The chain combines TRBV30 with TRBJ1-2; 7 bases align to TRBD1. Germline assignment: CDR1 GTSNPN and CDR2 SVGIG (reference sequence). The CDR3 has 15 residues. Trimming took 0 bases from V and 2 from J; bases not matched to a gene: 6. The DNA of the CDR3 is TGTGCCTGGAGTGTACGCAGGACAGGCAACTATGGCTACACCTTC. Its translation is CAWSVRRTGNYGYTF.

This sequence joins TRBV28 and TRBJ1-2, with 8 bases matching TRBD1. V trimming: 5 bases; J trimming: 4 bases; junction bases outside the gene matches: 6. Per germline, CDR1 MDHEN and CDR2 SYDVKM. This CDR3 contains 14 residues. The CDR3 reads CASSIPGQVYGYTF. The CDR3 nucleotides are TGTGCCAGCAGTATCCCGGGACAGGTCTATGGCTACACCTTC.

This clone was seen a few times. The chain employs TRBV2 and TRBJ2-7; 10 bases align to TRBD1. The CDR3 is made up of 15 amino acids. Trimming took 5 bases from V and 4 from J; bases not matched to a gene: 8. Germline values: CDR1 SNHLY, CDR2 FYNNEI. The CDR3 nucleotides read TGTGCCAGCAGTCAAGGCAGGGGACAGGGGTACGAGCAGTACTTC. Translating gives CASSQGRGQGYEQYF. Looking up the rest from reference TRBV2 and TRBJ2-7 gives the full variable domain: EPEVTQTPSHQVTQMGQEVILRCVPISNHLYFYWYRQILGQKVEFLVSFYNNEISEKSEIFDDQFSVERPDGSNFTLKIRSTKLEDSAMYFCASSQGRGQGYEQYFGPGTRLTVT.

This clone was counted a single time. The chain links TRBV19 to TRBJ1-5; D not certain. Trimming took off 9 bases at V and 3 bases at J, with 12 bases between the two ends. Germline V gives CDR1 LNHDA, CDR2 SQIVND (reference sequence). The CDR3 runs 13 residues. DNA of the CDR3: TGTGCCAGCCCGTTGTGGCTCAATCAGCCCCAGCATTTT. Amino acid sequence: CASPLWLNQPQHF.

The chain combines TRBV9 with TRBJ2-2; 9 bases agree with TRBD1. Germline V gene sequence: CDR1 SGDLS, CDR2 YYNGEE. With 4 bases clipped from V and 3 bases from J, the junction kept 13 bases outside the gene matches. The CDR3 covers 18 residues. CDR3 sequence: CASSPQVPGQGYTGELFF. The CDR3 DNA follows: TGTGCCAGCAGCCCACAAGTCCCGGGACAGGGATACACCGGGGAGCTGTTTTTT.

The CDR3 coding sequence is TGTGCCAGCAGCCGCAGGTCAGGTCGGGAGGCTCAGGGCTACACCTTC. Protein product: CASSRRSGREAQGYTF. The gene calls are TRBV7-9 and TRBJ1-2, with D unclear. The CDR3 sequence is 16 residues long. V shed 5 bases and J shed 8 bases, with 24 bases lying between them. Germline V lookup: CDR1 SEHNR, CDR2 FQNEAQ (reference sequence).

This chain joins TRBV6-5 and TRBJ1-2; TRBD1 matches at 7 bases. The germline V gene has CDR1 MNHEY and CDR2 SVGAGI. The CDR3 has 14 amino acids. With 6 bases clipped from V and 4 bases from J, the junction kept 8 bases outside the gene matches. The DNA of the CDR3 is TGTGCCAGCAGAGTAAGGGGGCTTCTCTATGGCTACACCTTC. Encoded protein: CASRVRGLLYGYTF.

The chain uses TRBV9 and TRBJ2-7; a possible D gene is TRBD1 (7 bases). Germline CDR1 is SGDLS and CDR2 is YYNGEE. The CDR3 runs to 16 residues. The V and J ends lost 3 bases and 4 bases respectively, with 20 bases between them. In nucleotides, the CDR3 is TGTGCCAGCAGCGCAGGGGGAGGACAGCCTAAGTACGAGCAGTACTTC. Protein product: CASSAGGGQPKYEQYF.

This clone was observed a single time. This chain joins TRBV5-1 and TRBJ2-7; 7 bases agree with TRBD1. CDR1 and CDR2 from the germline V gene are SGHRS and YFSETQ. After removal of 0 bases from V and 1 base from J, the junction contained 13 bases not matched to a gene. The CDR3 length is 18 residues. The CDR3 DNA reads TGCGCCAGCAGCTTGGTCGCGACAGGGATGTCGAGGTCCTACGAGCAGTACTTC. As protein: CASSLVATGMSRSYEQYF.

This clone has a single count. The chain recombines TRBV21-1 with TRBJ2-4; the D call TRBD2 from the table was never checked on the DNA. TRBV21-1 is described as a pseudogene. The CDR3 extends over 13 amino acids. The CDR3 bases are TGTGCCAGCATACAATCCGACGGGAACATTCAGTACTTC. Translation gives CASIQSDGNIQYF.

The V gene is TRBV5-4, the J gene TRBJ2-2; D possibly corresponds to TRBD2 (6 bases). V was shortened by 2 bases and J by 0 bases, with 14 bases between the two germline ends. The CDR3 spans 17 residues. The germline V gene encodes CDR1 SGHNT and CDR2 YYREEE (reference sequence). DNA of the CDR3: TGTGCCAGCAGCTTAGGGTCTCGGGGGACGAACACCGGGGAGCTGTTTTTT. It yields the protein CASSLGSRGTNTGELFF.

Comment on this clone: Because it lacks the conserved phenylalanine or tryptophan at the end, this CDR3 is likely a read error. No DNA is shown, since the ends of the CDR3 on it are uncertain; the CDR3 is the one TCRdb lists. The V call is TRBV20-1, the J call TRBJ2-7; TRBD2, the table's D call, lacks a check against the DNA. CDR1 is DFQATT, CDR2 SNEGSKA, per germline (reference sequence). The CDR3 is 11 amino acids in total, end residues counted. This chain's CDR3 is CSARDSSGHLL.

This chain uses TRBV6-5 with TRBJ1-6; no clear D gene. V was pared by 1 base and J by 0 bases, with 4 bases between. Germline V gene sequence: CDR1 MNHEY, CDR2 SVGAGI. This CDR3 region has 15 residues. CDR3 region: CASSYFSSYNSPLHF. DNA for the CDR3: TGTGCCAGCAGTTACTTTAGCTCCTATAATTCACCCCTCCACTTT.

This chain joins TRBV6-6 and TRBJ1-2; perhaps TRBD1 as D (5 bases). Germline CDR1 reads MNHNY; CDR2 reads SVGAGI (reference sequence). The CDR3 has 12 amino acids. Trimming left V 6 bases short and J 8 bases short, with 13 bases between. CDR3 DNA sequence: TGTGCCAGCAGGGCAGGGAGCGGGGGCTACACCTTC. Protein sequence: CASRAGSGGYTF.

The CDR3 spells CASSPSTAEKLFF. The CDR3 DNA follows: TGTGCCAGCAGCCCCTCGACAGCTGAAAAACTGTTTTTT. The chain carries TRBV7-2 and TRBJ1-4; maybe TRBD1 (5 bases). Germline V lookup: CDR1 SGHTA, CDR2 FQGNSA. This CDR3 is built from 13 residues. V was trimmed by 5 bases and J by 7 bases, leaving 11 bases between them.

This clone was picked up one time. The chain links TRBV7-8 to TRBJ1-2; 10 bases map to TRBD1. Germline lookup yields CDR1 SGHVS and CDR2 FQNEAQ. The CDR3 consists of 15 residues. With 2 bases clipped from V and 8 bases from J, the junction kept 8 bases outside the gene matches. This CDR3 reads CASSLRDRGGYGYTF. The CDR3 bases are TGTGCCAGCAGCTTAAGGGACAGGGGAGGGTACGGCTACACCTTC.

The chain links TRBV7-6 to TRBJ2-5; D gene ambiguous. The germline CDR1 and CDR2 sequences are SGHVS and FNYEAQ. This CDR3 comprises 13 residues. V was clipped by 2 bases and J by 1 base, with 5 bases between them. DNA of the CDR3: TGTGCCAGCAGCTTATCTCCCCAAGAGACCCAGTACTTC. Translated, it gives CASSLSPQETQYF.

The chain is built from TRBV28 and TRBJ2-7; 8 nucleotides agree with TRBD2. The CDR3 runs to 14 residues. Germline values: CDR1 MDHEN, CDR2 SYDVKM. J gave up 12 bases and V 6 bases, and 16 bases lay outside the gene matches. The CDR3 nucleotides read TGTGCCAGCAGCGCCGGGACTAGTTCCTTTACCCCGTACTTC. Translated, it gives CASSAGTSSFTPYF.

CDR3 nucleotides: TGTGCCAGCAGTTTTGGAGGGTTGAGCAATCAGCCCCAGCATTTT. The encoded protein is CASSFGGLSNQPQHF. V is TRBV27 and J is TRBJ1-5; unclear D gene. V was cut by 3 bases and J by 1 base, with 10 bases left in between. CDR1 is MNHEY, CDR2 SMNVEV, per germline (reference sequence). This CDR3 spans 15 amino acids.

The rearrangement joins TRBV9 to TRBJ2-5; 9 positions agree with TRBD2. The CDR3 runs to 17 residues. Germline-derived CDR1 and CDR2 are SGDLS and YYNGEE. V shed 0 bases and J 1 base; nucleotides not matched to a gene: 7. The CDR3 nucleotides are TGTGCCAGCAGCGTAGCACCCCCTAGCGGGGCCCAAGAGACCCAGTACTTC. Protein sequence: CASSVAPPSGAQETQYF.

This clone has just one count. The chain employs TRBV4-1 and TRBJ1-5, with D possibly being TRBD1 (6 bases). The CDR3 has 17 residues. Germline assignment: CDR1 MGHRA and CDR2 YSYEKL. Trimming removed 2 bases from V and 0 bases from J, with 14 bases in between. The CDR3 nucleotides are TGCGCCAGCAGCCAACGTACGGACAGCCATAGCAATCAGCCCCAGCATTTT. This encodes CASSQRTDSHSNQPQHF.

The chain recombines TRBV6-1 with TRBJ2-1; D possibly corresponds to TRBD2 (5 bases). The CDR3 has 14 residues. Trimming removed 6 bases from V and 4 bases from J, with 13 bases in between. Germline lookup yields CDR1 MNHNS and CDR2 SASEGT. Here the CDR3 reads CASRVRGRYNEQFF. DNA for the CDR3: TGTGCCAGCAGGGTCCGGGGTAGGTACAATGAGCAGTTCTTC.